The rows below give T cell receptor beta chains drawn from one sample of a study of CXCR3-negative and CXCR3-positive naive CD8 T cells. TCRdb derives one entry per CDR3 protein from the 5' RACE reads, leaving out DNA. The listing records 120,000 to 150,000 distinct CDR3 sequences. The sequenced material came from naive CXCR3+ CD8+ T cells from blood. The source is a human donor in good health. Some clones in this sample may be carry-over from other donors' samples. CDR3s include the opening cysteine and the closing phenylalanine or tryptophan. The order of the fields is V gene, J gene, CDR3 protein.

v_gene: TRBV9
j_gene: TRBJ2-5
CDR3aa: CASSGTPGLLQTQYF

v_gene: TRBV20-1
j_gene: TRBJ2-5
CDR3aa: CSARDLTSGDQETQYF

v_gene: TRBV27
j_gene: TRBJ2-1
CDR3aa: CASSFGTGHNEQFF

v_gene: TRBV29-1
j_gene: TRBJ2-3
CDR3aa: CSVVIASGRGTDTQYF

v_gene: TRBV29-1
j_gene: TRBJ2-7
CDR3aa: CSVKTGSAYEQYF

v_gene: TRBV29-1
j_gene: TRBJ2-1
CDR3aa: CSVERAGGPENEQFF

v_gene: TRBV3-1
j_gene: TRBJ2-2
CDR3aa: CASGDTGGKNTGELFF

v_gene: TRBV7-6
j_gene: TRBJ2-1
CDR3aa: CAGSLASGNNEQFF

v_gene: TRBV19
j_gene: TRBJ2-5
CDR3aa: CASTGLADQETQYF

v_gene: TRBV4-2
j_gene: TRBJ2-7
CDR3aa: CASSIPGQGYEQYF

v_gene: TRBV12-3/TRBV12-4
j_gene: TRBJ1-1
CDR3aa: CASSYGTNTEAFF

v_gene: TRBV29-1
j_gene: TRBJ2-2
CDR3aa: CSVEDRVSSGSAGELFF

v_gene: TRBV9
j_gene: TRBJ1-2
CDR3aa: CASSVPGRNNYGYTF

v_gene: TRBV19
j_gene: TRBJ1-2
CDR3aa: CASNPTVAEIRYGYTF

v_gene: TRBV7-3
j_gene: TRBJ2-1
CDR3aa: CASSLGVGNEQFF

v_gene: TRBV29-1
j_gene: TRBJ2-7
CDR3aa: CSVVIAYEQYF

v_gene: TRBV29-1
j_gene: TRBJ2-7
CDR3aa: CSVEVSGRTVAYEQYF

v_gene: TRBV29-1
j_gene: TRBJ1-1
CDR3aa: CSVPGAGDTEAFF

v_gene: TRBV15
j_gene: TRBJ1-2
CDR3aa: CATSSSVGGSRYGYTF

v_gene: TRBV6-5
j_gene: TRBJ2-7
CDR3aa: CASSYSSGMEFEQYF

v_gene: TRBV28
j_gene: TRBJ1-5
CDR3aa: CASSFGDRLKQPQHF

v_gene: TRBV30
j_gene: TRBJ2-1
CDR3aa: CAWLLPAGTYNEQFF

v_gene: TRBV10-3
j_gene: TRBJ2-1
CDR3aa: CAISDPNRDEQFF